This T cell receptor (beta chain) was identified during a study of post-analysis software for immune sequencing data. Study background: Recorded disease courses covered relapsing-remitting, secondary progressive and progressive-relapsing multiple sclerosis. Some patients had no subtype annotation. General study results and limits: Strong co-clustering by F measure was seen for same-batch samples. A significant reduction in normalized Chao1 diversity was observed in multiple sclerosis patients versus controls. TRBV segments more frequent in patients than in controls numbered five and included TRBV5-6, TRBV5-1 and TRBV20-1.

The CDR3 sequence is 16 residues long. Germline assignment: CDR1 MGHRA and CDR2 YSYEKL. V was shortened by 2 bases and J by 7 bases, with 19 bases between the two germline ends. TCR beta cDNA libraries had unique molecular identifiers. Approximately 500,000 cDNA molecules were recovered from an input of about 1 to 10 million T cells. TCRdb reprocessed the PCR reads via MiXCR and lists one record per CDR3 protein. Of roughly 570,000 distinct CDR3 sequences listed, under 40% were seen once; the top ten hold 6%. In this sample, this clonotype turned up a few times. Its target is not known. This rearrangement joins TRBV4-1 to TRBJ2-3; tentatively, D is TRBD1 (6 bases). This receptor was identified in a girl under 18 with multiple sclerosis. What was sequenced was blood. The CDR3 spells CASSQKEDRPVNTQYF. As DNA, the CDR3 is TGCGCCAGCAGCCAAAAAGAAGACAGGCCCGTAAATACGCAGTATTTT.